These 22 T cell receptor beta chains came from one sample sequenced in a study of T cells in women clearing cervical HPV infection. TCRdb's copy holds only in-frame clones and misses some; the assay was immunoSEQ multiplex PCR. The sample data list about 19,000 clones. The sequencing input was blood buffy coat. The receptors originated from a woman aged 18-69 years with a cervical HPV16 infection that either progressed to CIN3+ or cleared (not recorded which).

As concerns this clone: Read sequence stops 3 residues before the CDR3 end, and the germline J gene provides the missing end. The chain couples TRBV2 to TRBJ2-3; D might be TRBD2 (6 bases). Germline V gives CDR1 SNHLY, CDR2 FYNNEI. This CDR3 spans 15 amino acids. The CDR3 bases that were read are TGTGCCAGCAGTGAAGGACTAGTTGCAGAAGAGACG. This translates into CASSEGLVAEET. The full CDR3 reads CASSEGLVAEETQYF.

Regarding this clone: Read coverage stops 3 residues before the CDR3 terminus; the germline J gene supplies the remainder. J is TRBJ2-2 and V is TRBV18; D not certain. The CDR3 is 15 amino acids. Trimming cost V 4 bases and J 2 bases, with 11 bases left between them. CDR1 and CDR2 from the germline V gene are KGHSH and LQKENI. The CDR3 loop reads CASSHSQVNTGELFF. The sequenced part of the CDR3 DNA is TGTGCCAGCTCACATTCTCAGGTTAACACCGGGGAG.

With regard to this clone: The missing CDR3 end, 3 residues past where the read stops, is filled in from the germline J gene. The chain links TRBV7-6 to TRBJ1-2; no clear D. In germline, CDR1 is SGHVS, CDR2 FNYEAQ. The CDR3 contains 16 residues. The CDR3 sequence is CASSLTSTRVTDTYTF. The covered CDR3 bases are TGTGCCAGCAGCTTAACAAGTACAAGAGTCACAGATACC.

In regard to this clone: Read coverage stops 3 residues before the CDR3 terminus; the germline J gene supplies the remainder. The V and J genes are TRBV6-2 or TRBV6-3 and TRBJ1-5; TRBD1 is a possible D gene (5 bases). Per germline, CDR1 MNHEY and CDR2 SVGEGT. V was trimmed by 2 bases and J by 6 bases, leaving 14 bases between them. This CDR3 region has 15 residues. The part of the CDR3 DNA that was read is TGTGCCAGCAGTTACCTTGGGGCAGGGAGTCAGCCC. Amino acid sequence: CASSYLGAGSQP. The full CDR3 sequence reads CASSYLGAGSQPQHF.

With regard to this clone: The missing CDR3 end, 3 residues past where the read stops, is filled in from the germline J gene. J is TRBJ2-1 and V is TRBV19; 12 positions match TRBD2. This CDR3 region has 15 residues. J gave up 9 bases and V 5 bases, and 8 bases lay outside the gene matches. Germline lookup yields CDR1 LNHDA and CDR2 SQIVND (reference sequence). The part of the CDR3 DNA that was read is TGTGCCAGTAGTGGATCGGCTAGCGGGGGGGGTGAG. It is translated as CASSGSASGGGE. The complete CDR3 reads CASSGSASGGGEQFF.

Worth noting for this clone: The DNA ends 3 residues before the CDR3 does, and the rest of the CDR3 is filled in from the germline J gene. This sequence joins TRBV6-4 and TRBJ2-5; 12 bases are a match to TRBD2. Germline trimming cut 4 bases from V and 4 bases from J; bases unmatched to any gene: 1. This CDR3 contains 14 residues. The germline V gene encodes CDR1 MRHNA and CDR2 SNTAGT. The CDR3 sequence is CASSASGGAETQYF. Incomplete CDR3 DNA: TGTGCCAGCAGTGCTAGCGGGGGGGCAGAGACC.

About this clone itself: A read error may produce the germline difference seen at one junction end. The read is 3 residues too short to cover the CDR3 end, so that end is filled in from the germline J gene. The rearrangement uses TRBV4-2 and TRBJ1-1, with D unclear. This CDR3 spans 14 amino acids. In germline, CDR1 is LGHNA, CDR2 YNFKEQ. The CDR3 bases that were read are TGCGCCAGCAGCCAAGACATAATAGTCACTGAA. This gives the protein CASSQDIIVTE. The whole CDR3 protein is CASSQDIIVTEAFF.

About this clone itself: The CDR3 end is not reached by the read, which stops 3 residues before it; the germline J gene fills it in. The rearrangement joins TRBV20-1 to TRBJ1-4; D may be TRBD1 (5 bases). Deletions cut 2 bases from V and 8 bases from J, with 12 bases between. This CDR3 comprises 13 residues. Germline CDR1 is DFQATT and CDR2 is SNEGSKA (reference sequence). CDR3 in amino acids: CSARKSGGEKLFF. The sequenced CDR3 bases are TGCAGTGCTAGAAAATCTGGGGGGGAAAAA.

In the case of this clone: The read ends 3 residues early relative to the CDR3; the germline J gene fills the gap. The chain joins TRBV5-6 to TRBJ2-3, with D perhaps matching TRBD1 (6 bases). CDR1 and CDR2 from the germline V gene are SGHDT and YYEEEE. The CDR3 has 14 residues. The CDR3 sequence is CASSYEDSGETQYF. CDR3 DNA, as far as it was read: TGTGCCAGCAGCTACGAGGACAGTGGGGAGACG.

Comment on this clone: The CDR3 end lies 3 residues beyond the end of the read and is filled in from the germline J gene. J is TRBJ1-2 and V is TRBV30; a weak D match, TRBD1 (5 bases). Germline values: CDR1 GTSNPN, CDR2 SVGIG (reference sequence). CDR3 size: 15 residues. CDR3: CAWSAGQPGTDTYTF. CDR3 DNA (partial): TGTGCCTGGAGTGCAGGACAACCAGGCACAGATACC. Full variable domain (missing parts from reference TRBV30 and TRBJ1-2): SQTIHQWPATLVQPVGSPLSLECTVEGTSNPNLYWYRQAAGRGLQLLFYSVGIGQISSEVPQNLSASRPQDRQFILSSKKLLLSDSGFYLCAWSAGQPGTDTYTFGSGTRLTVV.

Regarding this clone: With the read ending 3 residues before the CDR3 end, the germline J gene is used to fill in that end. The V gene is TRBV28, the J gene TRBJ2-1, with 11 bases identical to TRBD1. There are 17 residues in the CDR3. The V gene end was trimmed by 3 bases and the J gene end by 3 bases; junction bases not matched to a gene: 7. Germline CDR1 is MDHEN and CDR2 is SYDVKM. CDR3 sequence: CASSLATGTGGYNEQFF. Partial CDR3 DNA: TGTGCCAGCAGTTTGGCTACCGGGACAGGGGGCTACAATGAG.

On this clone: The CDR3 extends 3 residues past the end of the read, so its final part is completed from the germline J gene. V is TRBV7-3 and J is TRBJ2-4; D is unclear. The V gene's germline CDR1 is SGHTA and CDR2 FQGTGA. The CDR3 runs 12 residues. The CDR3 here is CASSLTNYGQYF. The part of the CDR3 DNA that was read is TGTGCCAGCAGCTTAACCAACTATGGT.

This chain's CDR3 is CASRLAGGLSLAKNIQYF. The DNA read from the CDR3 is TGTGCCTCACGACTAGCGGGGGGGCTATCCCTAGCCAAAAACATT. This rearrangement joins TRBV30 to TRBJ2-4, with 14 bases matching TRBD2. The read finishes 3 residues shy of the CDR3 end, and the germline J gene is used to complete it. The CDR3 has 18 residues. Trimming removed 7 bases from V and 0 bases from J; junction bases left unmatched: 11. CDR1 GTSNPN and CDR2 SVGIG come from the germline V gene (reference sequence).

Of note for this clone: With the read ending 3 residues before the CDR3 end, the germline J gene is used to fill in that end. The genes are TRBV7-2 and TRBJ2-2; D is unresolved. Germline V CDR1 and CDR2: SGHTA, FQGNSA. The CDR3 has 14 amino acids. Trimming left V 1 base short and J 1 base short, with 4 bases between. CDR3 region: CASSLVWNTGELFF. The CDR3 DNA, read in part, is TGTGCCAGCAGCTTAGTCTGGAACACCGGGGAG.

The sequenced part of the CDR3 DNA is TGCAGTGCTAGAGATGCCGTGGGACAAGGAAACATT. The encoded protein is CSARDAVGQGNI. In full, the CDR3 reads CSARDAVGQGNIQYF. This chain links TRBV20-1 with TRBJ2-4, with a possible D match to TRBD1 (6 bases). The read halts 3 residues ahead of the CDR3 end, with the missing end drawn from the germline J gene. The CDR3 sequence is 15 residues long. Trimming cost V 0 bases and J 6 bases, with 15 bases left between them. Germline CDR1 and CDR2: DFQATT and SNEGSKA (reference sequence).

On this clone itself: The read comes to an end 3 residues before the CDR3 does, leaving the germline J gene to fill in the end. Other nucleotide sequences from this sample produce the same CDR3. V is TRBV30 and J is TRBJ2-1; 8 positions agree with TRBD2. V lost 3 bases to trimming and J lost 5 bases; unmatched junction nucleotides: 18. From germline, CDR1 is GTSNPN and CDR2 SVGIG (reference sequence). The CDR3 has 18 amino acids. The covered CDR3 bases are TGTGCCTGGAGCCGTACATCCCGGCCTAGCGGGCGAGACAATGAG. Its translation is CAWSRTSRPSGRDNE. In full, the CDR3 is CAWSRTSRPSGRDNEQFF.

The CDR3 region is CASRRDRIYNEQFF. The CDR3 bases that were read are TGTGCCAGCAGACGGGACAGGATCTACAATGAG. V gene TRBV7-9 combines with J gene TRBJ2-1, with 8 bases identical to TRBD1. The read is 3 residues too short to cover the CDR3 end, so that end is filled in from the germline J gene. The CDR3 is made up of 14 amino acids. Germline values: CDR1 SEHNR, CDR2 FQNEAQ (reference sequence). Losses at the gene ends were 6 bases for V and 3 bases for J; bases not matched to a gene: 4.

On this clone: The read ends 3 residues early relative to the CDR3; the germline J gene fills the gap. The chain uses TRBV20-1 and TRBJ1-4; 7 bases are shared with TRBD1. CDR3 length equals 12 residues. Germline trimming cut 5 bases from V and 8 bases from J; bases unmatched to any gene: 5. Per the germline V gene, CDR1 is DFQATT and CDR2 is SNEGSKA (reference sequence). CDR3 DNA (partial): TGCAGTGCTCGGGGACAGCCGGAAAAA. The encoded protein is CSARGQPEK. The entire CDR3 protein is CSARGQPEKLFF.

For this clone: The CDR3 end lies 3 residues beyond the end of the read and is filled in from the germline J gene. This chain uses TRBV5-6 with TRBJ2-3, with D unresolved. CDR1 is SGHDT, CDR2 YYEEEE, per germline. The CDR3 runs 14 residues. This chain's CDR3 is CASSHQVLQETQYF. CDR3 DNA, as far as it was read: TGTGCCAGCAGCCATCAGGTCCTCCAAGAGACG.

As regards this clone: One junction end disagrees with the germline gene, perhaps due to a read error. With the read ending 3 residues before the CDR3 end, the germline J gene is used to fill in that end. The chain joins TRBV4-2 to TRBJ2-2, with a weak D call TRBD1 (6 bases). CDR3 length: 17 amino acids. Germline V gene data show CDR1 as LGHNA and CDR2 as YNFKEQ. Here the CDR3 reads CASSQGVGGQFTGELFF. CDR3 bases read: TGCGCCAGCAGCCAAGGGGTAGGGGGTCAGTTCACCGGGGAG.

Concerning this clone itself: The CDR3 end falls 3 residues outside the read, so it is completed with the germline J gene. This sequence joins TRBV11-2 and TRBJ2-2; D possibly corresponds to TRBD1 (6 bases). Germline V lookup: CDR1 SGHAT, CDR2 FQNNGV. The CDR3 totals 13 residues. V was clipped by 5 bases and J by 9 bases, with 13 bases between them. CDR3 DNA, as far as it was read: TGTGCCAGCAGCCATATACAGGGCCGGGAG. Translating gives CASSHIQGRE. The CDR3 in full is CASSHIQGRELFF.

With respect to this clone: The CDR3 end is not reached by the read, which stops 3 residues before it; the germline J gene fills it in. The rearrangement joins TRBV4-2 to TRBJ2-3, with a tentative D call TRBD1 (5 bases). The germline CDR1 and CDR2 sequences are LGHNA and YNFKEQ. This CDR3 spans 16 amino acids. The CDR3: CASSQGSSRVVETQYF. The CDR3 DNA, read in part, is TGTGCCAGCAGCCAAGGGAGTAGCAGGGTAGTGGAGACG.